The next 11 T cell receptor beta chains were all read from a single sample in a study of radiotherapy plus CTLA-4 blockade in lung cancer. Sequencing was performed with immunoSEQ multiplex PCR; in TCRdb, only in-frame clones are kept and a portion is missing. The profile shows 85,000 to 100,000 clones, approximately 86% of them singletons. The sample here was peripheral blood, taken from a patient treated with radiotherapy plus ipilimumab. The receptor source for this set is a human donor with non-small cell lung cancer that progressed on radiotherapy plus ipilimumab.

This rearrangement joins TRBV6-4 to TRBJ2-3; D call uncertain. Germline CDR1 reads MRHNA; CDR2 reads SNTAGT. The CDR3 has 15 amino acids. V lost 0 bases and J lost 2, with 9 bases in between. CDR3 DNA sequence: TGTGCCAGCAGTGACTCGGGCAGTCCCACAGATACGCAGTATTTT. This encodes CASSDSGSPTDTQYF.

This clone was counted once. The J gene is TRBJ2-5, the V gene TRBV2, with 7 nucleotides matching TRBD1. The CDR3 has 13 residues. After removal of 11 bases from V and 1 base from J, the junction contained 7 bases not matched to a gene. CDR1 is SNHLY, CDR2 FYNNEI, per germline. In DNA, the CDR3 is TGTGCCGGACAGGCAGTTTTCCAAGAGACCCAGTACTTC. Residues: CAGQAVFQETQYF.

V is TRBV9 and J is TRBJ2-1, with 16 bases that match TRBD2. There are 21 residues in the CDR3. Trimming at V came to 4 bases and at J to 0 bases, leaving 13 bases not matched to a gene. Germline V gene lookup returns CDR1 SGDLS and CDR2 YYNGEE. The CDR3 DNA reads TGTGCCAGCAGCAATCCCACGGGACTAGCGGGAGGGCGGAGCTCCTACAATGAGCAGTTCTTC. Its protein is CASSNPTGLAGGRSSYNEQFF.

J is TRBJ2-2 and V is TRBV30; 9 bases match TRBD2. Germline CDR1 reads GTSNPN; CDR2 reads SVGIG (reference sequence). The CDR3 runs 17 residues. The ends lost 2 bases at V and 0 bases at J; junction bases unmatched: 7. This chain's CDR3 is CAWSWASGVTNTGELFF. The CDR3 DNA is TGTGCCTGGAGTTGGGCTAGCGGGGTTACGAACACCGGGGAGCTGTTTTTT.

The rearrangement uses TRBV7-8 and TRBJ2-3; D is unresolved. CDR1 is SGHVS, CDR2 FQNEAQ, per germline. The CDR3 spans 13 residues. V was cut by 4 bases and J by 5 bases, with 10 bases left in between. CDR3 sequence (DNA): TGTGCCAGCAGCTCCGGCCGGGTAGATACGCAGTATTTT. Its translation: CASSSGRVDTQYF.

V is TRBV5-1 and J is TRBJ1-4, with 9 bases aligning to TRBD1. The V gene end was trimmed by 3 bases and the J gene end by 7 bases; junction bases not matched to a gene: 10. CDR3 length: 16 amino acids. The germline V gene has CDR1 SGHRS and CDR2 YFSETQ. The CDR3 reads CASSSQTGGEGEKLFF. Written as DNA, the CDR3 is TGCGCCAGCAGCTCACAGACAGGGGGTGAGGGTGAAAAACTGTTTTTT.

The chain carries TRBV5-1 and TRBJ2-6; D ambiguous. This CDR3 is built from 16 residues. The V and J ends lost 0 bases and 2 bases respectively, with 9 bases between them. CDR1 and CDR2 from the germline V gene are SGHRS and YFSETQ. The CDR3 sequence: CASSLVSLPGANVLTF. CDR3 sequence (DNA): TGCGCCAGCAGCTTGGTTTCGCTCCCTGGGGCCAACGTCCTGACTTTC.

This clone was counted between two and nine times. The CDR3 nucleotides are TGTGCCACCCATGGCCTCGGGGTGGGGGCAGATACGCAGTATTTT. This codes for CATHGLGVGADTQYF. The chain joins TRBV10-3 to TRBJ2-3; tentatively, D is TRBD1 or TRBD2 (5 bases each). The CDR3 is 15 residues long. V shed 10 bases and J shed 4 bases, with 21 bases lying between them. Germline CDR1 and CDR2: ENHRY and SYGVKD.

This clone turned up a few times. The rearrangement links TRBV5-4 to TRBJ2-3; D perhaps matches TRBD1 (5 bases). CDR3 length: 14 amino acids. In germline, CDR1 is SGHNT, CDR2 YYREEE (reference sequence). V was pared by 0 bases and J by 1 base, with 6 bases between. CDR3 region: CASSLGGRTDTQYF. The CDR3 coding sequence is TGTGCCAGCAGCTTGGGGGGCCGCACAGATACGCAGTATTTT.

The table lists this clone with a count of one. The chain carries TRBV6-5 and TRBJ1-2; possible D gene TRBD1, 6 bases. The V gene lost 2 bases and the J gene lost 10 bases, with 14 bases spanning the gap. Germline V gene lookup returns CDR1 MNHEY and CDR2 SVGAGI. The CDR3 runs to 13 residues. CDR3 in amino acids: CASSYQRGSTYTF. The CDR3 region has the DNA TGTGCCAGCAGTTACCAGAGGGGGAGTACCTACACCTTC.

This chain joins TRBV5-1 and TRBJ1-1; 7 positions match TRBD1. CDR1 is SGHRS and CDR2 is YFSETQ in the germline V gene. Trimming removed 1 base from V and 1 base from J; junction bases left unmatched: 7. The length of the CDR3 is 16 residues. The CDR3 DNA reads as TGCGCCAGCAGCTTGCTGCCCAGGGGGGAGAACACTGAAGCTTTCTTT. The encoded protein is CASSLLPRGENTEAFF.